This paragraph covers one TCR beta chain sequence. The length of the CDR3 is 17 residues. With 1 base removed from V and 3 bases from J, the gap between germline ends came to 15 bases. Looked up from germline, CDR1 is SGHTA and CDR2 is FQGTGA. Naive CD8 cells lacked CD45RO and underwent positive selection for CCR7, leaving out terminally differentiated effector memory CD45RA+ cells. Method: immunoSEQ multiplex PCR; TCRdb's copy keeps in-frame clones and lacks some. The sample lists hundreds of thousands of clones, about 90% occurring once. The sample comes from a study of shared clonotypes between healthy human individuals. Study information: Donor ages ranged 18 to 49 years: a couple of women, a few men. CD8 memory received one plate per donor, CD8 naive two, CD4 memory three and CD4 naive three.

This sequence joins TRBV7-3 and TRBJ2-2; TRBD1 might be the D (6 bases). The TCR comes from a man under 40 in good health. The sequencing input was naive CD8+ T cells sorted from blood. CDR3 residues: CASSLNPQGLHTGELFF. CDR3 sequence (DNA): TGTGCCAGCAGCTTAAATCCTCAGGGGTTGCACACCGGGGAGCTGTTTTTT. The entire variable domain, with the rest obtained from reference TRBV7-3 and TRBJ2-2, is as follows: GAGVSQTPSNKVTEKGKYVELRCDPISGHTALYWYRQSLGQGPEFLIYFQGTGAADDSGLPNDRFFAVRPEGSVSTLKIQRTERGDSAVYLCASSLNPQGLHTGELFFGEGSRLTVL.